These 20 T cell receptor beta chains came from one sample sequenced in a study of blood T cell repertoires in COVID-19. Assay: immunoSEQ multiplex PCR; the TCRdb copy retains only in-frame clones and omits some. The profile shows around 330,000 clones, about 85% of them singletons. The specimen was PBMCs or T cells enriched from blood (not recorded which). These receptors came from a woman aged 30 to 39 who had been exposed to COVID-19.

The chain carries TRBV11-2 and TRBJ2-7; D is perhaps TRBD1 (5 bases). V was clipped by 1 base and J by 3 bases, with 10 bases between them. In germline, CDR1 is SGHAT, CDR2 FQNNGV. The CDR3 contains 14 residues. Here the CDR3 DNA reads TGTGCCAGCAGCTTAGGGCAGGGCGGCTACGAGCAGTACTTC. This encodes CASSLGQGGYEQYF. Drawing the rest from reference TRBV11-2 and TRBJ2-7, the complete variable domain is EAGVAQSPRYKIIEKRQSVAFWCNPISGHATLYWYQQILGQGPKLLIQFQNNGVVDDSQLPKDRFSAERLKGVDSTLKIQPAKLEDSAVYLCASSLGQGGYEQYFGPGTRLTVT.

This chain connects TRBV30 to TRBJ2-2; D is perhaps TRBD1 (6 bases). V was cut by 4 bases and J by 5 bases, with 11 bases left in between. There are 13 residues in the CDR3. CDR1 is GTSNPN and CDR2 is SVGIG in the germline V gene (reference sequence). The CDR3, as DNA: TGTGCCTGGACGCCAGGGGTAACCGGGGAGCTGTTTTTT. This codes for CAWTPGVTGELFF.

The DNA for the CDR3 is TGTGCCAGCAGCTCAGTTGGGTCAGCGACTGAAGCTTTCTTT. This codes for CASSSVGSATEAFF. This rearrangement joins TRBV7-6 to TRBJ1-1, with no clear D. The CDR3 runs 14 residues. Trimming shortened V by 4 bases and J by 5 bases, and 14 bases separated the two germline ends. The V gene's germline CDR1 is SGHVS and CDR2 FNYEAQ.

The chain combines TRBV13 with TRBJ2-3; TRBD2 agrees at 13 bases. With 7 bases clipped from V and 1 base from J, the junction kept 8 bases outside the gene matches. The germline gives CDR1 PRHDT, CDR2 FYEKMQ (reference sequence). This CDR3 is 17 amino acids long. This chain's CDR3 is CASTPSLAGGGTDTQYF. The CDR3 DNA sequence: TGTGCCAGCACCCCTTCACTAGCGGGGGGGGGCACAGATACGCAGTATTTT.

The V gene is TRBV11-2, the J gene TRBJ1-2, with D possibly TRBD1 on 6 matching bases. Germline V CDR1 and CDR2: SGHAT, FQNNGV. The CDR3 extends over 14 amino acids. V was clipped by 1 base and J by 8 bases, with 14 bases between them. DNA for the CDR3: TGTGCCAGCAGCTTAGGTCAGGGGAAAAGGGGCTACACCTTC. This translates into CASSLGQGKRGYTF.

J is TRBJ2-5 and V is TRBV10-2; a possible D gene is TRBD2 (7 bases). The germline V gene has CDR1 WSHSY and CDR2 SAAADI. V shed 2 bases and J shed 6 bases, with 16 bases lying between them. The length of the CDR3 is 15 residues. The CDR3 sequence is CASSEAGGGWKTQYF. The CDR3, as DNA: TGCGCCAGCAGTGAGGCCGGCGGGGGCTGGAAGACCCAGTACTTC.

V gene TRBV2 combines with J gene TRBJ1-1, with TRBD1 as a possible D gene (6 bases). Germline V gives CDR1 SNHLY, CDR2 FYNNEI. Trimming left V 6 bases short and J 1 base short, with 12 bases between. The CDR3 consists of 14 residues. CDR3 protein: CASSVQGQNTEAFF. The CDR3 DNA reads as TGTGCCAGCAGCGTACAGGGACAGAACACTGAAGCTTTCTTT.

The chain links TRBV7-3 to TRBJ2-1; unclear D gene. The CDR3 covers 13 residues. Germline V gene sequence: CDR1 SGHTA, CDR2 FQGTGA. Trimming left V 5 bases short and J 8 bases short, with 13 bases between. The CDR3 coding sequence is TGTGCCAGCAGCACCGACTTATCTCATGAGCAGTTCTTC. Its protein is CASSTDLSHEQFF.

The chain has TRBV7-2 and TRBJ2-4; D might be TRBD2 (6 bases). Germline V gene lookup returns CDR1 SGHTA and CDR2 FQGNSA. The CDR3 covers 15 residues. Trimming pared 4 bases from V and 1 base from J, leaving 11 bases between. The CDR3 DNA is TGTGCCAGCAGCTCGGAGGGCGGTGCCAAAAACATTCAGTACTTC. This codes for CASSSEGGAKNIQYF. Looking up the rest from reference TRBV7-2 and TRBJ2-4 gives the full variable domain: GAGVSQSPSNKVTEKGKDVELRCDPISGHTALYWYRQSLGQGLEFLIYFQGNSAPDKSGLPSDRFSAERTGGSVSTLTIQRTQQEDSAVYLCASSSEGGAKNIQYFGAGTRLSVL.

The rearrangement links TRBV11-2 to TRBJ2-1; a possible D gene is TRBD2 (6 bases). Per the germline V gene, CDR1 is SGHAT and CDR2 is FQNNGV. This CDR3 region has 13 residues. The germline V and J ends were trimmed by 10 bases and 6 bases, with 16 bases remaining between them. CDR3 coding DNA: TGTGCCATCTCGGGGGATACAATCAATGAGCAGTTCTTC. Translation gives CAISGDTINEQFF.

This rearrangement joins TRBV12-3 or TRBV12-4 to TRBJ1-2, with TRBD1 matching 9 bases. The CDR3 totals 13 residues. After removal of 5 bases from V and 7 bases from J, the junction contained 5 bases not matched to a gene. In DNA, the CDR3 is TGTGCCAGCAGTCAACAGGGGGCGGGTGGCTACACCTTC. Protein sequence: CASSQQGAGGYTF.

The chain has TRBV7-2 and TRBJ1-1; D unresolved. V was trimmed by 5 bases and J by 2 bases, leaving 9 bases between them. CDR1 and CDR2 (germline): SGHTA, FQGNSA. This CDR3 comprises 13 residues. This chain's CDR3 is CASSREQNTEAFF. CDR3 in DNA: TGTGCCAGCAGCCGCGAGCAAAACACTGAAGCTTTCTTT.

V gene TRBV19 combines with J gene TRBJ2-2; 8 positions agree with TRBD1. Germline CDR1 is LNHDA and CDR2 is SQIVND (reference sequence). Losses at the gene ends were 1 base for V and 0 bases for J; bases not matched to a gene: 1. The CDR3 sequence is 16 residues long. CDR3 DNA: TGTGCCAGTAGTATAGGCAGGGGGCCGAACACCGGGGAGCTGTTTTTT. It is translated as CASSIGRGPNTGELFF.

The chain combines TRBV27 with TRBJ2-7; 9 nucleotides line up with TRBD1. The CDR3 runs 13 residues. Looked up from germline, CDR1 is MNHEY and CDR2 is SMNVEV (reference sequence). After removal of 6 bases from V and 1 base from J, the junction contained 1 base not matched to a gene. The CDR3 coding sequence is TGTGCCAGCAGCGGGACAGGGTCCTACGAGCAGTACTTC. Its translation: CASSGTGSYEQYF.

The chain uses TRBV5-1 and TRBJ2-2, with D perhaps TRBD2 (5 bases). The germline V and J ends were trimmed by 3 bases and 5 bases, with 14 bases remaining between them. The CDR3 is made up of 15 amino acids. Germline CDR1 SGHRS, CDR2 YFSETQ. DNA of the CDR3: TGCGCCAGCAGCTACGGCGGCTGGAGGACCGGGGAGCTGTTTTTT. Amino acids: CASSYGGWRTGELFF.

The chain links TRBV24-1 to TRBJ2-2; 9 positions match TRBD2. V shed 0 bases and J 6 bases; nucleotides not matched to a gene: 10. The germline gives CDR1 KGHDR, CDR2 SFDVKD. There are 18 residues in the CDR3. The CDR3 coding sequence is TGTGCCACCAGTGATTTGCGCGGGAGGGCCGGAAGTTCCGGGGAGCTGTTTTTT. Protein: CATSDLRGRAGSSGELFF.

The J gene is TRBJ1-5, the V gene TRBV23-1; the match to TRBD1 covers 7 bases. TRBV23-1 is an ORF; its function is uncertain. The CDR3 extends over 18 amino acids. The ends lost 2 bases at V and 9 bases at J; junction bases unmatched: 19. This CDR3 reads CASSQAKATGCEVRPQHF. The CDR3 nucleotides read TGCGCCAGCAGTCAAGCCAAAGCGACAGGGTGCGAGGTCCGGCCCCAGCATTTT.

The genes are TRBV4-1 and TRBJ2-7; the match to TRBD2 covers 10 bases. This CDR3 comprises 15 residues. CDR1 and CDR2 from the germline V gene are MGHRA and YSYEKL. V was clipped by 2 bases and J by 0 bases; unmatched bases: 1. The CDR3 protein is CASSQTSGVSYEQYF. CDR3 nucleotides: TGCGCCAGCAGCCAAACTAGCGGGGTCTCCTACGAGCAGTACTTC.

CDR3 amino acids: CASSITREDGYTF. CDR3 DNA: TGTGCCAGTAGTATTACCAGGGAGGATGGCTACACCTTC. The V and J genes are TRBV19 and TRBJ1-2, with D maybe TRBD1 (5 bases). The CDR3 loop spans 13 amino acids. The V gene lost 3 bases and the J gene lost 6 bases, with 11 bases spanning the gap. Looked up from germline, CDR1 is LNHDA and CDR2 is SQIVND (reference sequence).

J is TRBJ2-7 and V is TRBV6-5, with 11 positions matching TRBD2. The CDR3 contains 15 residues. The germline CDR1 and CDR2 sequences are MNHEY and SVGAGI. The ends lost 6 bases at V and 6 bases at J; junction bases unmatched: 10. The CDR3 reads CASRDLAGGLLEQYF. As DNA, the CDR3 is TGTGCCAGCAGAGATTTAGCGGGGGGGCTGCTCGAGCAGTACTTC.